These T cell receptor beta chains were read from a single sample in a study of blood T cell repertoires in COVID-19. Using immunoSEQ multiplex PCR, the repertoire was profiled, and TCRdb retains in-frame clones only, with some absent. The table has some 150,000 clones, 70% to 90% seen once. The sequenced sample was peripheral blood. These receptor sequences come from a man aged 55 to 70 with active or convalescent COVID-19. Both conserved end residues are trimmed from each CDR3. D genes are given only for firm matches.

CDR3aa	j_gene	d_gene	v_gene
ASSALTSVPQQF	TRBJ2-1	TRBD2	TRBV7-2
ATSERGPSSRETQY	TRBJ2-5	NA	TRBV24-1
ASSPVSRETQY	TRBJ2-5	NA	TRBV9
AVLSGQGGFNTEAF	TRBJ1-1	TRBD1	TRBV15
ASSRQGALDEQF	TRBJ2-1	TRBD1	TRBV7-2
ASSLRGQNTEAF	TRBJ1-1	NA	TRBV12-5
ASSLKGQGNYGYT	TRBJ1-2	TRBD1	TRBV18
ASGRRYEQY	TRBJ2-7	NA	TRBV24-1
ASTLREGGGQPQH	TRBJ1-5	NA	TRBV28
ASSATGVNTEAF	TRBJ1-1	TRBD1	TRBV5-1
AISEVQGATNEQF	TRBJ2-1	TRBD1	TRBV10-3
ATSAGGEAGGTDTQY	TRBJ2-3	TRBD2	TRBV24-1
ASSIGTGYETQY	TRBJ2-5	TRBD1	TRBV5-8
AISDSGLARSYEQY	TRBJ2-7	NA	TRBV10-3
ASSQRTPAYGNTIY	TRBJ1-3	NA	TRBV7-9
ASSLSPGETQY	TRBJ2-5	NA	TRBV18
ASSSGGNTDTQY	TRBJ2-3	TRBD2	TRBV11-3
ASRETMNTEAF	TRBJ1-1	NA	TRBV28
ASSPTGSLVETQY	TRBJ2-5	NA	TRBV3-1/TRBV3-2
ASSRLAASSYEQY	TRBJ2-7	TRBD2	TRBV5-5
ASSYRADRVNTEAF	TRBJ1-1	NA	TRBV6-2/TRBV6-3
ASSLRGPSTDTQY	TRBJ2-3	TRBD1	TRBV5-6
ASSPLTSDPSYNEQF	TRBJ2-1	TRBD2	TRBV18
ASSKRGGGSDTQY	TRBJ2-3	NA	TRBV25-1
ASSLRGRSSWNEQF	TRBJ2-1	NA	TRBV7-9
SASLGGNEQF	TRBJ2-1	NA	TRBV29-1
ASSFTGSRQRGSYEQY	TRBJ2-7	NA	TRBV5-1
ASGQDRGEQF	TRBJ2-1	TRBD1	TRBV12-5
ASSSALVATGELF	TRBJ2-2	NA	TRBV7-2
ASSSMAGAGGNTIY	TRBJ1-3	NA	TRBV7-2
ASSPRTGDNEQF	TRBJ2-1	TRBD1	TRBV5-1
ASSVASGWQYEQY	TRBJ2-7	TRBD2	TRBV9
ASSIDGGLAGGDTQY	TRBJ2-3	TRBD2	TRBV19
AGRFSEDTGELF	TRBJ2-2	NA	TRBV5-1
ASSPGTSGNEQF	TRBJ2-1	TRBD2	TRBV7-3
ASSFSQGETQY	TRBJ2-5	NA	TRBV6-5
ASAREGGETQY	TRBJ2-5	NA	TRBV12-3/TRBV12-4
ASSRETGHYEQY	TRBJ2-7	TRBD1	TRBV5-4
ASTLGGEQF	TRBJ2-1	NA	TRBV2
ASSLRQSPNEKLF	TRBJ1-4	NA	TRBV13
ASSPQATPPGNTIY	TRBJ1-3	NA	TRBV7-8
ATSDAGNIHVGKLF	TRBJ1-4	NA	TRBV24-1
ASSEIRDYNEQF	TRBJ2-1	NA	TRBV6-2/TRBV6-3
ASSLSLYNEQF	TRBJ2-1	NA	TRBV7-2
SVGQGVGETQY	TRBJ2-5	TRBD1	TRBV29-1
ASSLKADSYNEQF	TRBJ2-1	NA	TRBV5-1
ASSPQLAAAYEQY	TRBJ2-7	TRBD2	TRBV18
ASSLDGFGGTQY	TRBJ2-5	NA	TRBV5-6
ASSPREAGGPLGEF	TRBJ2-1	TRBD2	TRBV18
ASSYPTSGSPVAYEQY	TRBJ2-7	TRBD2	TRBV6-2/TRBV6-3